This T cell receptor beta chain was recorded in a study of T cells after yellow fever vaccination. This clonotype has a handful of counts. Trimming cost V 2 bases and J 0 bases; bases outside gene matches: 8. CDR1 is SGHVS, CDR2 FNYEAQ, per germline. This CDR3 is 17 amino acids long. A 5'RACE template-switching step, the method used to make TCR cDNA, added a universal primer site and UMIs. TCRdb called the 5' RACE reads again in MiXCR, with one record for every CDR3 protein. Seen here are about 230,000 distinct CDR3 sequences, approximately 6.3% observed once, and the top ten hold more than 0.85%. The receptor was derived from a man aged 25-40 years who received the YFV17D yellow fever vaccine. The rearrangement uses TRBV7-6 and TRBJ2-3; TRBD2 aligns across 7 bases. The starting material was CD4+ T cells sorted from PBMCs, obtained on the day of the yellow fever booster vaccination. CDR3 amino acids: CASSLYRVSGSTDTQYF. The CDR3 DNA reads TGTGCCAGCAGCTTATATCGAGTTAGCGGGAGCACAGATACGCAGTATTTT.